This TCR beta chain was identified in a study of OX40 agonist ivuxolimab in advanced cancers. Germline V gives CDR1 GTSNPN, CDR2 SVGIG (reference sequence). The trim removed 5 bases at V and 10 bases at J, leaving 6 bases unmatched. The CDR3 has 11 amino acids. Generated by immunoSEQ multiplex PCR, the TCRdb table keeps only in-frame clones and is missing some. The table shows roughly 53,000 clones, with approximately 79% occurring only once. Study-level findings and limits: The CD4+ and CD8+ T cells in the blood had expanded clonally by week 6 at 0.1 to 3.0 mg/kg.

On this clone itself: Its antigen is as yet unknown.

The receptor was isolated from an adult with an advanced solid tumor such as melanoma, head and neck, liver or kidney cancer. The V call is TRBV30, the J call TRBJ1-1; 8 positions match TRBD1. Sample: CD4+ or CD8+ T cells sorted from blood, taken in a trial of the OX40 agonist ivuxolimab. The CDR3 nucleotides read TGTGCCTGGCGAGGACAGGGAGGAGCTTTCTTT. This sequence encodes CAWRGQGGAFF.